The TCR beta chain under discussion was sequenced for a study of cytomegalovirus exposure and HLA in healthy donors. Notes on the study in general: Among the sequence variants, a highly shared cluster was likely an artifact of sequencing. Among CMV-associated TCR beta chains, most appeared HLA-restricted in a later analysis. It was taken for granted in presence/absence analyses that sequencing depth across donors was roughly uniform.

Primers for the PCR totalled 60 Vbeta and 13 Jbeta. TCRdb's table, derived via immunoSEQ multiplex PCR, lists solely in-frame clones and lacks some. The sample carries about 180,000 clones, approximately 84% recorded once. Remarks on this clone: What it binds is unknown.

Sequencing was performed on PBMCs. This receptor was obtained from a girl under 18 in good health and CMV-seropositive.

This CDR3 reads CASSLDVGASGANVLTF. CDR3 DNA sequence: TGCGCCAGCAGCTTGGACGTAGGAGCTTCTGGGGCCAACGTCCTGACTTTC. The V and J genes are TRBV5-1 and TRBJ2-6; D is uncertain. The germline V gene encodes CDR1 SGHRS and CDR2 YFSETQ. Trimming shortened V by 0 bases and J by 1 base, and 11 bases separated the two germline ends. The CDR3 runs to 17 residues.